This paragraph reports one T cell receptor beta chain. Per the authors' pipeline: Researchers report that nucleated cell counts were estimated from reference gene primer amplification. Assay used: immunoSEQ multiplex PCR; TCRdb lists only in-frame clones, some missing. V and J calls and clone size are as listed in that table; D and trimming were resolved from the DNA. The repertoire includes tens of thousands of clones, around four fifths of them detected once, and about 15% sits in the top ten. The CDR3 runs 17 residues. Germline CDR1 reads MDHEN; CDR2 reads SYDVKM. The V end was cut by 2 bases, the J end by 5 bases, with 19 bases between. The source of the sample is a study of blood T cell repertoires in COVID-19. On the study more broadly: COVID-19 samples collected from the United States, Italy and Spain covered acute and convalescent phases. Nucleic acid was either cDNA or gDNA, and it came from T cells, B-cell-depleted T cells, or PBMCs.

The source material was peripheral blood. The TCR comes from a man older than 75 with active or convalescent COVID-19. The chain has TRBV28 and TRBJ2-1; D is possibly TRBD2 (5 bases). The CDR3 sequence is CASSLIYMGVSNNEQFF. CDR3 coding DNA: TGTGCCAGCAGTTTAATCTATATGGGAGTCTCTAACAATGAGCAGTTCTTC.